A selection of T cell receptor beta chains follows, all from one sample in a study of CDR3 diversity in severe acne. TCRdb re-derived calls from the PCR reads in MiXCR, one entry per CDR3 protein. The sample has roughly 79,000 distinct CDR3 sequences, under 55% seen once; the top ten hold around a tenth. The material sequenced was blood. These receptors came from a male donor with severe acne vulgaris. Both conserved end residues are part of each CDR3. Each record gives: D gene, clone size, J gene, V gene, CDR3 DNA, CDR3 protein. A D gene is named only where the DNA matches it firmly. The size field is filled for only some rows; it gives once, few, many or a size class.

d_call: NA
clone_size: many
j_call: TRBJ1-6
v_call: TRBV15
cdr3_nt: TGTGCCACCAGCAGAGGAGAAGGGGACCTTTATAATTCACCCCTCCACTTT
cdr3_aa: CATSRGEGDLYNSPLHF

d_call: NA
clone_size: NA
j_call: TRBJ2-3
v_call: TRBV11-2
cdr3_nt: TGTGCCAGCAGCTTAGTAGCCTTCGATACGCAGTATTTT
cdr3_aa: CASSLVAFDTQYF

d_call: NA
clone_size: NA
j_call: TRBJ2-7
v_call: TRBV20-1
cdr3_nt: TGCAGTGCTACAGGGGAAGGCTACGAGCGGTACTTC
cdr3_aa: CSATGEGYERYF

d_call: TRBD1
clone_size: NA
j_call: TRBJ1-1
v_call: TRBV2
cdr3_nt: TGTGCCAGCAGTCCGACAGGGGGTACGAACACTGAAGCTTTCTTT
cdr3_aa: CASSPTGGTNTEAFF

d_call: NA
clone_size: NA
j_call: TRBJ2-2
v_call: TRBV25-1
cdr3_nt: TGTGCCAGTTACAGTACGAACACCGGGGAGCTGTTTTTT
cdr3_aa: CASYSTNTGELFF

d_call: NA
clone_size: NA
j_call: TRBJ2-1
v_call: TRBV4-2
cdr3_nt: TGTGCCAGCAGCCAATCAGCTCGTCCTTGCAATGAGCAGTTCTTC
cdr3_aa: CASSQSARPCNEQFF

d_call: TRBD1
clone_size: NA
j_call: TRBJ2-5
v_call: TRBV7-9
cdr3_nt: TGTGCCAGCAGCCAGGGGACAGGGGGCAAGCGGGAGACCCAGTACTTC
cdr3_aa: CASSQGTGGKRETQYF

d_call: TRBD1
clone_size: NA
j_call: TRBJ1-6
v_call: TRBV11-2
cdr3_nt: TGTGCCAGCAGCCTGGGACAGAACCCTCGTTCACCCCTCCACTTT
cdr3_aa: CASSLGQNPRSPLHF

d_call: NA
clone_size: many
j_call: TRBJ1-1
v_call: TRBV7-2
cdr3_nt: TGTGCCAGCAGCCCAGTTGGAGGGGTGACTGAAGCTTTCTTT
cdr3_aa: CASSPVGGVTEAFF

d_call: NA
clone_size: few
j_call: TRBJ1-2
v_call: TRBV9
cdr3_nt: TGTGCCAGCAGCGTAGCAGGGTTTGACTATGGCTACACCTTC
cdr3_aa: CASSVAGFDYGYTF

d_call: NA
clone_size: NA
j_call: TRBJ1-1
v_call: TRBV25-1
cdr3_nt: TGTGCCACCAGTGACCAGGACTACACTGAAGCTTTCTTT
cdr3_aa: CATSDQDYTEAFF

d_call: NA
clone_size: few
j_call: TRBJ1-1
v_call: TRBV2
cdr3_nt: TGTGCCAGCCCAGGGACGGGCACTGAAGCTTTCTTT
cdr3_aa: CASPGTGTEAFF

d_call: TRBD1
clone_size: NA
j_call: TRBJ1-2
v_call: TRBV25-1
cdr3_nt: TGTGCCAGCAGCTCCTCCGGGACATCAGGGGGCGGCTACACCTTC
cdr3_aa: CASSSSGTSGGGYTF

d_call: TRBD1
clone_size: NA
j_call: TRBJ1-2
v_call: TRBV2
cdr3_nt: TGTGCCAGCAGCACCGCAGGGGGCGAGGATGGCTACACCTTC
cdr3_aa: CASSTAGGEDGYTF

d_call: NA
clone_size: few
j_call: TRBJ2-6
v_call: TRBV7-9
cdr3_nt: TGTGCCAGCAGCTTAGCGGGCCCCCTTGGTGGGGCCAACGTCCTGACTTTC
cdr3_aa: CASSLAGPLGGANVLTF

d_call: TRBD2
clone_size: NA
j_call: TRBJ2-7
v_call: TRBV20-1
cdr3_nt: TGCAGTGCTAGTATGACTAGCGGCCCCTACGAGCAGTACTTC
cdr3_aa: CSASMTSGPYEQYF

d_call: TRBD2
clone_size: NA
j_call: TRBJ2-7
v_call: TRBV10-2
cdr3_nt: TGCGCCAGCAGGGCGTCTAGCGGCCCCTACGAGCAGTACTTC
cdr3_aa: CASRASSGPYEQYF

d_call: TRBD1
clone_size: many
j_call: TRBJ1-2
v_call: TRBV7-9
cdr3_nt: TGTGCCAGCAGCGCGGGGACAGTCTATGGCTACACCTTC
cdr3_aa: CASSAGTVYGYTF

d_call: NA
clone_size: NA
j_call: TRBJ2-6
v_call: TRBV25-1
cdr3_nt: TGTGCCAGTAACACAGGTTCTGGGGCCAACGTCCTGACTTTC
cdr3_aa: CASNTGSGANVLTF

d_call: TRBD1
clone_size: NA
j_call: TRBJ2-5
v_call: TRBV24-1
cdr3_nt: TGTGCCACCAGTGATCCCACCAGGGGGCTTGAGACCCAGTACTTC
cdr3_aa: CATSDPTRGLETQYF

d_call: NA
clone_size: once
j_call: TRBJ1-3
v_call: TRBV29-1
cdr3_nt: TGCAGCGTTGATATGGGGGCGACTGGAAACACCATATATTTT
cdr3_aa: CSVDMGATGNTIYF

d_call: NA
clone_size: medium-sized
j_call: TRBJ1-1
v_call: TRBV7-9
cdr3_nt: TGTGCCAGCAGCTTAGGGTCGGAGAACACTGAAGCTTTCTTT
cdr3_aa: CASSLGSENTEAFF